This T cell receptor beta chain was profiled in a study of CD4+ T cells in melanoma. Germline V gene lookup returns CDR1 SEHNR and CDR2 FQNEAQ (reference sequence). Trimming removed 5 bases from V and 5 bases from J; junction bases left unmatched: 14. This CDR3 is built from 16 residues. The data were produced by immunoSEQ multiplex PCR, yet TCRdb's version contains in-frame clones alone and is incomplete. The sample has roughly 150,000 clones, 80% to 95% seen once. This chain links TRBV7-9 with TRBJ1-1, with TRBD1 matching 7 bases. This receptor was obtained from a human donor with melanoma. CDR3 bases: TGTGCCAGCAGCCGTTTCCCCGGACAGGTTGAGACTGAAGCTTTCTTT. It is translated as CASSRFPGQVETEAFF.